This is a list of T cell receptor beta chains from one sample in a study of T cells after yellow fever vaccination. TCRdb re-analysed the 5' RACE reads in MiXCR, keeping a single row per CDR3 protein. In the table there are 250,000 to 350,000 distinct CDR3 sequences, about 4.5% of which are singletons. This sample comprised PBMCs, obtained 15 days after the yellow fever booster vaccination. Receptors were obtained from a man between 18 and 29 years old who received the YFV17D yellow fever vaccine. Both conserved end residues are part of each CDR3. D genes are given only for firm matches. Rows may omit the clone size; those that give it use once, few, many or a size class.

j_call cdr3_length clone_size d_call v_call cdr3_nt cdr3_aa
TRBJ1-1 15 few TRBD1 TRBV12-3/TRBV12-4 TGTGCCAGCAGACGTGACAGGGGGTTGAACACTGAAGCTTTCTTT CASRRDRGLNTEAFF
TRBJ1-5 15 few - TRBV5-1 TGCGCCAGCAGCTCGGCGGGCGGAAGCAATCAGCCCCAGCATTTT CASSSAGGSNQPQHF
TRBJ2-5 15 few - TRBV5-1 TGCGCCAGCAGCTTGGCTGGGGGCGTCGGAGAGACCCAGTACTTC CASSLAGGVGETQYF
TRBJ2-2 15 many TRBD2 TRBV12-3/TRBV12-4 TGTGCCACCACTAGCGGGGGCTCCTACACCGGGGAGCTGTTTTTT CATTSGGSYTGELFF
TRBJ2-3 18 many - TRBV6-6 TGTGCCAGCAGCCCTGGGACAGGGGGGACTAGCGGGACAGATACGCAGTATTTT CASSPGTGGTSGTDTQYF
TRBJ2-5 13 many TRBD1 TRBV5-6 TGTGCCAGCAGAGGGACAGGTCAAGAGACCCAGTACTTC CASRGTGQETQYF
TRBJ2-2 15 - - TRBV4-1 TGCGCCAGCAAAGAGACAGACGCGAACACCGGGGAGCTGTTTTTT CASKETDANTGELFF
TRBJ2-1 12 - - TRBV18 TGTGCCAGCTCACCATATGACAATGAGCAGTTCTTC CASSPYDNEQFF
TRBJ2-5 16 few - TRBV21-1 TGTGCCAGCAGCAAAGCCTCTAGACAGTGTATCGAGACCCAGTACTTC CASSKASRQCIETQYF
TRBJ1-6 14 few - TRBV5-1 TGCGCCAGCAGCTTGTGGGAGGCTAATTCACCCCTCCACTTT CASSLWEANSPLHF
TRBJ2-3 14 many TRBD1 TRBV6-1 TGTGCCAGCAGTGAATTACAGGGGTCGGATACGCAGTATTTT CASSELQGSDTQYF